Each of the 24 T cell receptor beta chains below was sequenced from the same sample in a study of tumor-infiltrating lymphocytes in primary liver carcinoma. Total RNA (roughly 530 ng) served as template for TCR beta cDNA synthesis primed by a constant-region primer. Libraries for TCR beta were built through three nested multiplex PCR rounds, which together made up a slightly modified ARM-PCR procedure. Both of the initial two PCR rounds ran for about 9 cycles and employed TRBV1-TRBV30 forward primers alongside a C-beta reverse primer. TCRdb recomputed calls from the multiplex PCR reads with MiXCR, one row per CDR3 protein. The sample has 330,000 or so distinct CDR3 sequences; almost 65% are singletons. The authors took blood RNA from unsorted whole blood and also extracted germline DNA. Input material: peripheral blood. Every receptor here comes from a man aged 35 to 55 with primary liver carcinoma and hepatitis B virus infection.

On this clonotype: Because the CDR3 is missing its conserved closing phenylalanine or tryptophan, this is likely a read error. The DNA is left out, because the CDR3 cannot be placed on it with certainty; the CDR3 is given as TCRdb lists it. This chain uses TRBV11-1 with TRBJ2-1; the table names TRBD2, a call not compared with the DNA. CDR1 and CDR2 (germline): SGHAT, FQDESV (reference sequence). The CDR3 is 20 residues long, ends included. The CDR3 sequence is CASSSTQAVDAAPGHNEQLL.

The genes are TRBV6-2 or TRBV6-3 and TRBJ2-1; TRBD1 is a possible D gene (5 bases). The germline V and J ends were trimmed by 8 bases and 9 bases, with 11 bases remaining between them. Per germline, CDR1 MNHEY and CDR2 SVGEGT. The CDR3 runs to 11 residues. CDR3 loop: CASCSRGEQFF. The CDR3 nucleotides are TGTGCCAGCTGTAGTAGGGGTGAGCAGTTCTTC.

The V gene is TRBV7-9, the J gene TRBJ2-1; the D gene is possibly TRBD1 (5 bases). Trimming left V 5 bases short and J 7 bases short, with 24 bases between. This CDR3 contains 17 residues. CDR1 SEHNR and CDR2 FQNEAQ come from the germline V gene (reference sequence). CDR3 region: CASSPRRTAEGANEQFF. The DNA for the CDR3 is TGTGCCAGCAGCCCCCGACGGACCGCGGAAGGGGCGAATGAGCAGTTCTTC.

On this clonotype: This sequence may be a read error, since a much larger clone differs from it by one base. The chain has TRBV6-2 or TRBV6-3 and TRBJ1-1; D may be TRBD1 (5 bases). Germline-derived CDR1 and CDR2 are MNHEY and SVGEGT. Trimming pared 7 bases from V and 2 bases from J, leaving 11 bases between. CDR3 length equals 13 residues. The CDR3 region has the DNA TGTGCCAGCATAACTACAGGAAACACTGAAGCTTTCTTT. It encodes CASITTGNTEAFF.

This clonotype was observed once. The CDR3 DNA is TGTGCCAGCAGCTCGACTAGCAGAGCAGATACGCAGTATTTT. Protein product: CASSSTSRADTQYF. The chain is built from TRBV7-9 and TRBJ2-3; TRBD2 matches 7 bases. Germline V gene data show CDR1 as SEHNR and CDR2 as FQNEAQ (reference sequence). V trimming: 4 bases; J trimming: 4 bases; junction bases outside the gene matches: 5. CDR3 length: 14 residues.

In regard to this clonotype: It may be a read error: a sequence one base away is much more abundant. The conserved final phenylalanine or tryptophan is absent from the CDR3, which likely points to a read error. The CDR3 sequence: CASSERRQGNTEAFY. CDR3 DNA sequence: TGTGCCAGCAGTGAAAGGCGACAGGGTAACACTGAAGCTTTCTAT. V is TRBV6-1 and J is TRBJ1-1, with 7 positions matching TRBD1. CDR3 length: 15 amino acids. V lost 2 bases to trimming and J lost 2 bases; unmatched junction nucleotides: 5. Germline V gene data show CDR1 as MNHNS and CDR2 as SASEGT.

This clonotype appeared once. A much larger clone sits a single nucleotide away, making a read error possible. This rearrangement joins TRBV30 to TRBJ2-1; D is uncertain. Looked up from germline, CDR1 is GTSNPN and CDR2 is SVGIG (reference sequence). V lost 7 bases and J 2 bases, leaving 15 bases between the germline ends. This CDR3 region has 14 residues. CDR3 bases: TGTGCCTATGGTGGGGATAGCCCCTACAATGAGCAGTTCTTC. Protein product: CAYGGDSPYNEQFF.

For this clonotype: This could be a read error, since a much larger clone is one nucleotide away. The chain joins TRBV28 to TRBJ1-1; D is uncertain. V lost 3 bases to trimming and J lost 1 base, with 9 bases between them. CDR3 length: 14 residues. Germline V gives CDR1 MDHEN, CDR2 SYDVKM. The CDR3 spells CASSFGGSNTEAFF. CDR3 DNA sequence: TGTGCCAGCAGTTTTGGCGGGTCGAACACTGAAGCTTTCTTT.

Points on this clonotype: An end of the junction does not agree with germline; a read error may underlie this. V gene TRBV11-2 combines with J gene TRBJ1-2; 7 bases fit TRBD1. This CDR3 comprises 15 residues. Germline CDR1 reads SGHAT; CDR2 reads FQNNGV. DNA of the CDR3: TGTACCAGCAGCCCTAGTGGGACAGTGTTAGAGGGCTACACCTTC. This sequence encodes CTSSPSGTVLEGYTF.

The CDR3 is CASRFGRTGELFF. The DNA of the CDR3 is TGTGCCAGCAGATTTGGGAGAACCGGGGAGCTGTTTTTT. The chain couples TRBV13 to TRBJ2-2; D may be TRBD2 (5 bases). This CDR3 region has 13 residues. The germline V gene has CDR1 PRHDT and CDR2 FYEKMQ (reference sequence). V lost 6 bases and J lost 5, with 10 bases in between.

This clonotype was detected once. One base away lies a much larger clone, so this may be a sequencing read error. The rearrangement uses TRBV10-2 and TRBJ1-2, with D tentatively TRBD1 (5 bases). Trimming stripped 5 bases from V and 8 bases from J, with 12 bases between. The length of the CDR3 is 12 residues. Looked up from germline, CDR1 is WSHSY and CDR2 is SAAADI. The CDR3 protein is CASSHGAGGYTF. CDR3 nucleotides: TGCGCCAGCAGTCATGGGGCTGGAGGCTACACCTTC.

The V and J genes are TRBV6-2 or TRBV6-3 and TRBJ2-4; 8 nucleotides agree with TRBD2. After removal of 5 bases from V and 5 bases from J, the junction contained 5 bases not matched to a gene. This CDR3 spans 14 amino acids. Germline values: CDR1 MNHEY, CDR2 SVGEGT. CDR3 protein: CASSRRGGENIQYF. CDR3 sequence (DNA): TGTGCCAGCAGTCGCCGGGGGGGCGAAAACATTCAGTACTTC.

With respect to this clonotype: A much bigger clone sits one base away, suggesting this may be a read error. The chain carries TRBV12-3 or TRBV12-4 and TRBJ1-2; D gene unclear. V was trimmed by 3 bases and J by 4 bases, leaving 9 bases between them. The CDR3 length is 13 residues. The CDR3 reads CASSFEQIYGYTF. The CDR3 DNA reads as TGTGCCAGCAGTTTCGAACAGATCTATGGCTACACCTTC.

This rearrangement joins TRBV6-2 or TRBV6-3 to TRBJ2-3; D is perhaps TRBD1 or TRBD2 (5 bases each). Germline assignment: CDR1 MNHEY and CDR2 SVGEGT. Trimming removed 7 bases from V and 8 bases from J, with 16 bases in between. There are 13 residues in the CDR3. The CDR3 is CASNYPGTFTQYF. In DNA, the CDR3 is TGTGCCAGCAATTATCCCGGGACCTTTACGCAGTATTTT.

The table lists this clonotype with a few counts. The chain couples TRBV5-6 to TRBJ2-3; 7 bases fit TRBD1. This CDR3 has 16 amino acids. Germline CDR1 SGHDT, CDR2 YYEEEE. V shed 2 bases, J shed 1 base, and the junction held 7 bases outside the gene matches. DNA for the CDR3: TGTGCCAGCAGCTTTTACAGGGGTAGTGGCACAGATACGCAGTATTTT. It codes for CASSFYRGSGTDTQYF. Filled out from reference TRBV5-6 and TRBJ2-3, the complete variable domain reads DAGVTQSPTHLIKTRGQQVTLRCSPKSGHDTVSWYQQALGQGPQFIFQYYEEEERQRGNFPDRFSGHQFPNYSSELNVNALLLGDSALYLCASSFYRGSGTDTQYFGPGTRLTVL.

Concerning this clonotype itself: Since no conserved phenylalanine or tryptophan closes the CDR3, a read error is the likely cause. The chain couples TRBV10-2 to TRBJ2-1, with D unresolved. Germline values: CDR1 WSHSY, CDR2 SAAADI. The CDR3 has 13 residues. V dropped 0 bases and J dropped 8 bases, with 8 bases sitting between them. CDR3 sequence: CASSESTRYEQFL. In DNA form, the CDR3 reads TGCGCCAGCAGTGAGTCGACGAGATATGAGCAGTTCCTC.

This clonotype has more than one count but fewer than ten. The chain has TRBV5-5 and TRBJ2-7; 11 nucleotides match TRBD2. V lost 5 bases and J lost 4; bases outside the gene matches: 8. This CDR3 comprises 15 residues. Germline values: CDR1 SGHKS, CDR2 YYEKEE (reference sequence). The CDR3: CASSFIAGGPYEQYF. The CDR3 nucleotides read TGTGCCAGCAGTTTCATAGCGGGAGGGCCTTACGAGCAGTACTTC.

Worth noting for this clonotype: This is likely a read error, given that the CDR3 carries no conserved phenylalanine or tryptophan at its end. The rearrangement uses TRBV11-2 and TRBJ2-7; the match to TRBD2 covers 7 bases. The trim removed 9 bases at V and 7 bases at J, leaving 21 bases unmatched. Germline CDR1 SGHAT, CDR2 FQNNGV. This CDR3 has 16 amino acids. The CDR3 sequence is CASSPSPGAGVREQYL. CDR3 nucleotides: TGTGCCAGTAGCCCATCGCCCGGGGCGGGGGTAAGGGAGCAGTACCTC.

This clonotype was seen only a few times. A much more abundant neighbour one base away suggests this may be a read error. CDR3: CSVNLREGSNEQYF. The CDR3 DNA sequence: TGCAGCGTTAATTTGCGGGAGGGTTCGAACGAGCAGTACTTC. The chain employs TRBV29-1 and TRBJ2-7, with TRBD2 identical over 9 bases. CDR1 is SQVTM, CDR2 ANQGSEA, per germline. Trimming cost V 5 bases and J 5 bases; bases outside gene matches: 10. CDR3 size: 14 residues.

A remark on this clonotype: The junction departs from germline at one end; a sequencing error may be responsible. The CDR3 DNA sequence: TGTGCCAGCAGCTTAGCCCACCTTTACGTGCAGTACTTC. This codes for CASSLAHLYVQYF. The V call is TRBV11-2, the J call TRBJ2-7; D gene ambiguous. Germline V CDR1 and CDR2: SGHAT, FQNNGV. The CDR3 sequence is 13 residues long.

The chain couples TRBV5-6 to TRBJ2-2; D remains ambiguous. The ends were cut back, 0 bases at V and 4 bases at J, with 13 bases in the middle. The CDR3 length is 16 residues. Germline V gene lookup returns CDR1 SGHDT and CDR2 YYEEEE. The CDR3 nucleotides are TGTGCCAGCAGCTTGGTGGATGGGTTGGGCACCGGGGAGCTGTTTTTT. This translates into CASSLVDGLGTGELFF.

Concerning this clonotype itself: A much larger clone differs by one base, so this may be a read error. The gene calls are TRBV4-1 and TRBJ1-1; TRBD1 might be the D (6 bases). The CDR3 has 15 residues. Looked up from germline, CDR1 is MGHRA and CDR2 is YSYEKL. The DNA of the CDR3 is TGCGCCAGCAGCCAAGGTAGGACAGTCCACACTGGAGCTTTCTTT. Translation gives CASSQGRTVHTGAFF.

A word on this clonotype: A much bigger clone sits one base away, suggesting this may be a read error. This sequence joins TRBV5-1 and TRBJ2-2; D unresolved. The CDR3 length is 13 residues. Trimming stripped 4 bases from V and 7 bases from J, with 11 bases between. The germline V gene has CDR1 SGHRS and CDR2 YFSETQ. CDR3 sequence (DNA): TGCGCCAGCAGCCCTCCCTACGTCGGGGAGCTGTTTTTT. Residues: CASSPPYVGELFF.

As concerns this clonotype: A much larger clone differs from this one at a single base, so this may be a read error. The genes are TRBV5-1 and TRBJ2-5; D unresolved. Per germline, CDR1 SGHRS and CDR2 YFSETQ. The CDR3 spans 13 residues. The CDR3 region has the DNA TGCACCAGCAGCTTGATAGGGAAAGAGACCCAGTACTTC. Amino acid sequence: CTSSLIGKETQYF. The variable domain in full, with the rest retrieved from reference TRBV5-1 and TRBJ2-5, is KAGVTQTPRYLIKTRGQQVTLSCSPISGHRSVSWYQQTPGQGLQFLFEYFSETQRNKGNFPGRFSGRQFSNSRSEMNVSTLELGDSALYLCTSSLIGKETQYFGPGTRLLVL.